This is a list of T cell receptor beta chains from one sample in a study of T cell changes during pregnancy in multiple sclerosis. The table came from immunoSEQ multiplex PCR; TCRdb's copy has only in-frame clones and leaves some out. Altogether 45,000 to 50,000 clones are present, approximately 94% being singletons, with the ten largest covering about 4.1%. The sequenced sample was CD8+ T cells from peripheral blood mononuclear cells, obtained in the first trimester of pregnancy. The receptors originated from a female donor with multiple sclerosis, enrolled in a pregnancy study. The CDR3 runs from the conserved cysteine through the conserved F or W. Each record gives: CDR3 length, clone size, V gene, CDR3 protein. Size tells how often a clone was seen (once, few, many) or the class of an expanded clone, and some rows leave it out.

CDR3 length: 17; clone size: NA; V gene: TRBV7-6; CDR3 protein: CASSPPWTSGNQETQYF
CDR3 length: 13; clone size: NA; V gene: TRBV18; CDR3 protein: CASSLEWNTEAFF
CDR3 length: 14; clone size: NA; V gene: TRBV7-9; CDR3 protein: CASSLVPEEYEQYF
CDR3 length: 13; clone size: NA; V gene: TRBV6-5; CDR3 protein: CASSNRQHTEAFF
CDR3 length: 16; clone size: few; V gene: TRBV28; CDR3 protein: CASSFALAGNTDTQYF
CDR3 length: 17; clone size: once; V gene: TRBV15; CDR3 protein: CATSRESSGIISYEQYF
CDR3 length: 15; clone size: NA; V gene: TRBV27; CDR3 protein: CASSSNTGMNTEAFF
CDR3 length: 15; clone size: NA; V gene: TRBV29-1; CDR3 protein: CSVVVIAGPPYEQYF
CDR3 length: 11; clone size: NA; V gene: TRBV19; CDR3 protein: CASSLTDTQYF
CDR3 length: 14; clone size: NA; V gene: TRBV6-5; CDR3 protein: CASTPLEINYGYTF
CDR3 length: 13; clone size: NA; V gene: TRBV29-1; CDR3 protein: CSVGQGWNTEAFF
CDR3 length: 15; clone size: NA; V gene: TRBV6-6; CDR3 protein: CASSPSGASNQPQHF
CDR3 length: 14; clone size: NA; V gene: TRBV27; CDR3 protein: CASSSRDRAHIQYF
CDR3 length: 14; clone size: NA; V gene: TRBV13; CDR3 protein: CASSLGPGAYEQYF
CDR3 length: 12; clone size: NA; V gene: TRBV19; CDR3 protein: CASNGGIAEAFF
CDR3 length: 16; clone size: NA; V gene: TRBV7-9; CDR3 protein: CASSPPPQGKGDGYTF
CDR3 length: 14; clone size: NA; V gene: TRBV28; CDR3 protein: CASSPGTGYYEQYF
CDR3 length: 15; clone size: NA; V gene: TRBV12-5; CDR3 protein: CASGLGSWGRQGYTF
CDR3 length: 15; clone size: NA; V gene: TRBV6-6; CDR3 protein: CASTIGTSGYNEQFF
CDR3 length: 16; clone size: few; V gene: TRBV27; CDR3 protein: CASSSGTSGRSPEQYF
CDR3 length: 15; clone size: few; V gene: TRBV6-5; CDR3 protein: CASSYSISANYGYTF
CDR3 length: 15; clone size: NA; V gene: TRBV7-3; CDR3 protein: CASSPGTGGLETQYF
CDR3 length: 15; clone size: NA; V gene: TRBV9; CDR3 protein: CASSLGTSGGDEQFF
CDR3 length: 20; clone size: NA; V gene: TRBV5-1; CDR3 protein: CASSLAQLNPNRGQNTEAFF
CDR3 length: 15; clone size: NA; V gene: TRBV5-4; CDR3 protein: CASSPRDRGSYEQYF
CDR3 length: 16; clone size: NA; V gene: TRBV11-2; CDR3 protein: CASSFRRGQGNTEAFF
CDR3 length: 16; clone size: NA; V gene: TRBV5-1; CDR3 protein: CASSLASQGANYGYTF